This T cell receptor (beta chain) was identified in a study of blood T cells in healthy people across ages. Study-level results: Age showed a roughly linear inverse relationship with TCR beta diversity per million T cells.

The use of a sample-barcoded 5' primer and a J-beta primer mix characterized a second PCR of about 6 to 11 cycles. TCRdb re-analysed the 5' RACE reads in MiXCR, keeping a single row per CDR3 protein. The sample includes some 290,000 distinct CDR3 sequences, 25% to 30% of them seen just once. Per the germline V gene, CDR1 is MDHEN and CDR2 is SYDVKM. CDR3 length equals 12 residues. This clonotype was recorded a few times. Its antigen is not identified. The chain employs TRBV28 and TRBJ2-1; TRBD1 is a possible D gene (6 bases). The J call may be in error: the DNA end matches TRBJ2-5 better. This receptor was taken from a woman in her 70s in good health. The sample was blood. The CDR3 nucleotides read TGTGCCAGCGGGACATCCAAAGAGACCCAGTACTTC. Translating it yields CASGTSKETQYF.